This TCR beta chain was obtained from a study of T cell responses to AZD1222 COVID-19 vaccine. Sequencing used immunoSEQ multiplex PCR; TCRdb keeps in-frame clones, though not all of them. The sample includes about 63,000 clones, roughly four fifths of them seen just once. Germline V gene lookup returns CDR1 SGHVS and CDR2 FNYEAQ. With 5 bases removed from V and 5 bases from J, the gap between germline ends came to 13 bases. This CDR3 spans 15 amino acids. Study-wide results and caveats: A mostly white British donor set with more females was recruited, and clonal diversity was possibly underestimated. The study identified only a handful of AZD1222 recipients as seropositive at baseline.

Combined were second doses at about 4 or about 12 weeks. A word on this clone: Its antigen is as yet unknown.

The chain employs TRBV7-6 and TRBJ1-6; D is perhaps TRBD1 (5 bases). The receptor was derived from an adult who received the AZD1222 COVID-19 vaccine. Sequenced material: peripheral blood, taken 28 days after the second AZD1222 dose. The CDR3 nucleotides are TGTGCCAGCAGCCTCCCGGAGGGACATAATTCACCCCTCCACTTT. Translation: CASSLPEGHNSPLHF. The variable domain in full, with the rest retrieved from reference TRBV7-6 and TRBJ1-6, is GAGVSQSPRYKVTKRGQDVALRCDPISGHVSLYWYRQALGQGPEFLTYFNYEAQQDKSGLPNDRFSAERPEGSISTLTIQRTEQRDSAMYRCASSLPEGHNSPLHFGNGTRLTVT.